This T cell receptor (beta chain) derives from a study of T cell repertoires in cytomegalovirus infection. Turning to the study itself: Matching HLA type and CMV infection were both indicated by public TCR beta signatures. Study-wide findings and caveats: The cumulative frequency of public TCR beta families distinguished individuals who carried CMV together with the relevant HLA. In two of eight donors, the top clonotype was HLA-C-restricted CMV-specific.

The CDR3 consists of 19 residues. Trimming stripped 3 bases from V and 0 bases from J, with 20 bases between. Germline-derived CDR1 and CDR2 are MNHEY and SVGAGI. TCRdb called the reads again in MiXCR, with one record for every CDR3 protein. This sample has around 280,000 distinct CDR3 sequences; around 9.6% occur once, and the top ten carry 2% to 3%. This clonotype appeared many times. Its antigen is not identified. This TCR derives from a human donor in good health (CMV status not recorded). Some clones in this sample may be carry-over from other donors' samples. Sequencing was done on a sample of PBMCs. This chain connects TRBV6-5 to TRBJ2-2; D tentatively reads TRBD1 or TRBD2 (5 bases each). The CDR3 loop reads CASSYRKFMGTANTGELFF. CDR3 nucleotides: TGTGCCAGCAGTTATCGAAAATTTATGGGGACCGCGAACACCGGGGAGCTGTTTTTT.